This is a list of T cell receptor beta chains from one sample in a study of early T cells in non-severe SARS-CoV-2 infection. TCRdb passed the 5' RACE reads through MiXCR, listing each CDR3 protein once. In the table there are about 94,000 distinct CDR3 sequences, around 14% of which are singletons. Sequenced input: whole blood. These receptors all come from an adult who was a healthcare worker with PCR-confirmed SARS-CoV-2 infection or an uninfected control (not recorded which). The CDR3 runs from the conserved cysteine through the conserved F or W. Fields, in order: V gene, clone size, CDR3 protein. The listing skips clone size in some rows; elsewhere it reads once, few, many or a size class.

V: TRBV2; size: many; CDR3: CASRGSGGHTGELFF
V: TRBV20-1; size: few; CDR3: CSARQVATEAFF
V: TRBV29-1; size: .; CDR3: CSVEGTTLLTDTQYF
V: TRBV18; size: few; CDR3: CASSSPGLAGTPGELFF
V: TRBV6-2/TRBV6-3; size: few; CDR3: CASSWDRVDSPLHF
V: TRBV20-1; size: many; CDR3: CSARTAGFQETQYF
V: TRBV2; size: many; CDR3: CASRGTEAFF
V: TRBV7-2; size: .; CDR3: CASSFGMSRIYAGNTIYF
V: TRBV7-8; size: .; CDR3: CASSFFSGDYYEQYF
V: TRBV11-2; size: .; CDR3: CASSLLRGRGIQYF
V: TRBV10-3; size: .; CDR3: CAISEKGHYKTGNTIYF
V: TRBV6-2/TRBV6-3; size: few; CDR3: CASTTWGANTEAFF
V: TRBV2; size: many; CDR3: CASSPLRDPPQGFF
V: TRBV6-2/TRBV6-3; size: .; CDR3: CASSPRTDSYEQYF
V: TRBV29-1; size: many; CDR3: CSAADLYNEQFF
V: TRBV7-2; size: few; CDR3: CASSFYVLAGGLETQYF
V: TRBV11-2; size: few; CDR3: CASSLAHNEQFF
V: TRBV4-2; size: many; CDR3: CASSQKTGTGDEKLFF
V: TRBV7-3; size: many; CDR3: CASSLMGAGPPTHEQFF
V: TRBV5-6; size: many; CDR3: CASSFLNTEAFF
V: TRBV28; size: many; CDR3: CASSFQRMNTEAFF
V: TRBV2; size: .; CDR3: CASTADEIGNTIYF
V: TRBV9; size: many; CDR3: CASSATPATNEKLFF
V: TRBV29-1; size: few; CDR3: CSVGHFDGAGQYF
V: TRBV12-3/TRBV12-4; size: few; CDR3: CANRPAYNEQFF
V: TRBV7-6; size: .; CDR3: CASSSGLASEQYF
V: TRBV20-1; size: .; CDR3: CSAPPGGPGSGANVLTF
V: TRBV7-9; size: .; CDR3: CASSSPDRAGANVLTF
V: TRBV10-3; size: few; CDR3: CAISESGTVIYNEQFF
V: TRBV24-1; size: many; CDR3: CATSDHPNTEAFF
V: TRBV27; size: many; CDR3: CASAPGSSYEQYF
V: TRBV18; size: .; CDR3: CASSKGGAGQPQHF
V: TRBV7-6; size: many; CDR3: CASSFRGTDTQYF
V: TRBV11-2; size: .; CDR3: CASSRQGANSGELFF
V: TRBV7-6; size: many; CDR3: CASSSKGPLGTGELFF
V: TRBV20-1; size: .; CDR3: CSAIGTGASYEQYF
V: TRBV2; size: .; CDR3: CASSAVDGDQPQHF
V: TRBV2; size: .; CDR3: CASSAGGAGLQETQYF
V: TRBV6-2/TRBV6-3; size: many; CDR3: CASSTRDLNTEAFF
V: TRBV6-5; size: few; CDR3: CASSLSLAPSTDTQYF
V: TRBV18; size: many; CDR3: CASSPLAGTTDTQYF
V: TRBV12-5; size: .; CDR3: CASGLGDPGLANRLETQYF
V: TRBV10-3; size: .; CDR3: CAISNGENTEAFF
V: TRBV24-1; size: many; CDR3: CATSDLKGARGTDTQYF
V: TRBV28; size: few; CDR3: CASSFSSVVDGYTF
V: TRBV19; size: .; CDR3: CASSTGAGTAGANVLTF
V: TRBV5-1; size: .; CDR3: CASSFRTGQRTRGYTF
V: TRBV7-8; size: .; CDR3: CASSADREKLFF
V: TRBV4-2; size: .; CDR3: CASSAGFSTEAFF
V: TRBV11-2; size: many; CDR3: CASSLLVMAAGELFF
V: TRBV4-1; size: many; CDR3: CASSFVGTPQEKLFF
V: TRBV12-3/TRBV12-4; size: few; CDR3: CASSLSDSTEAFF
V: TRBV7-6; size: .; CDR3: CASSLFMWDRGRSTEAFF
V: TRBV5-5; size: many; CDR3: CASSLRFTYEQYF
V: TRBV5-1; size: many; CDR3: CASSSGQPNTEAFF